A single sample is the source of the 11 T cell receptor beta chains below, sequenced in a study of blood T cell repertoires in COVID-19. The table came from immunoSEQ multiplex PCR; TCRdb's copy has only in-frame clones and leaves some out. This sample has 200,000 to 300,000 clones; around 90% occur once, and the top ten carry around 5.1%. The sample consisted of peripheral blood. These receptors originate from a woman in her sixties or seventies with COVID-19, enrolled during active disease.

The chain is built from TRBV18 and TRBJ1-1; possibly TRBD1 for D (5 bases). Per germline, CDR1 KGHSH and CDR2 LQKENI. Trimming took 3 bases from V and 4 from J, leaving 12 bases between them. The CDR3 loop spans 14 amino acids. The CDR3 region is CASSPGGVGTEAFF. The CDR3 coding sequence is TGTGCCAGCTCACCGGGAGGGGTGGGCACTGAAGCTTTCTTT.

This clone has more than one count but fewer than ten. The chain joins TRBV18 to TRBJ2-2, with a tentative D call TRBD1 (6 bases). This CDR3 comprises 16 residues. The V and J ends lost 0 bases and 2 bases respectively, with 10 bases between them. Germline CDR1 reads KGHSH; CDR2 reads LQKENI. The CDR3 here is CASSPPGHQNTGELFF. In nucleotides, the CDR3 is TGTGCCAGCTCACCACCGGGACACCAAAACACCGGGGAGCTGTTTTTT.

The chain uses TRBV29-1 and TRBJ1-2; TRBD1 matches at 7 bases. This CDR3 is 13 amino acids long. CDR1 and CDR2 from the germline V gene are SQVTM and ANQGSEA. V shed 7 bases, J shed 3 bases, and the junction held 8 bases outside the gene matches. Here the CDR3 reads CSADPGTDYGYTF. CDR3 sequence (DNA): TGCAGCGCTGACCCCGGGACAGACTATGGCTACACCTTC.

The CDR3 sequence: CASSQAVMTGRLYGYTF. Here the CDR3 DNA reads TGCGCCAGCAGCCAAGCCGTAATGACAGGGAGACTCTATGGCTACACCTTC. The chain links TRBV4-3 to TRBJ1-2; TRBD1 matches at 7 bases. Looked up from germline, CDR1 is LGHNA and CDR2 is YSLEER. V trimming: 1 base; J trimming: 4 bases; junction bases outside the gene matches: 12. The CDR3 totals 17 residues.

V gene TRBV9 combines with J gene TRBJ1-1, with 7 bases that match TRBD1. The V gene end was trimmed by 6 bases and the J gene end by 4 bases; junction bases not matched to a gene: 18. This CDR3 contains 17 residues. CDR1 SGDLS and CDR2 YYNGEE come from the germline V gene. The CDR3 region is CASNPRGGAGRVTEAFF. The DNA of the CDR3 is TGTGCCAGCAACCCTAGAGGGGGCGCGGGTAGGGTCACTGAAGCTTTCTTT.

The chain carries TRBV5-1 and TRBJ1-1, with D uncertain. V lost 1 base and J lost 0, with 4 bases in between. The CDR3 runs 13 residues. Germline assignment: CDR1 SGHRS and CDR2 YFSETQ. The CDR3 spells CASSLQLNTEAFF. CDR3 in DNA: TGCGCCAGCAGCTTGCAGTTGAACACTGAAGCTTTCTTT.

V and J are TRBV6-5 and TRBJ1-5, with TRBD1 identical over 8 bases. Trimming removed 6 bases from V and 9 bases from J; junction bases left unmatched: 4. The CDR3 spans 12 residues. Germline CDR1 and CDR2: MNHEY and SVGAGI. The CDR3 coding sequence is TGTGCCAGCAGACAGGGGGACGGGCCCCAGCATTTT. This encodes CASRQGDGPQHF.

The chain is built from TRBV28 and TRBJ2-6; D may be TRBD2 (6 bases). V dropped 10 bases and J dropped 2 bases, with 12 bases sitting between them. From germline, CDR1 is MDHEN and CDR2 SYDVKM. The CDR3 contains 14 residues. The CDR3 DNA reads TGTGCCACGACCTCGGGAGCTGGGGCCAACGTCCTGACTTTC. Its translation: CATTSGAGANVLTF.

V usage is TRBV21-1 and J usage is TRBJ1-1; the table calls TRBD1, which could not be checked here. TRBV21-1 is a pseudogene segment. This CDR3 comprises 17 residues. The DNA of the CDR3 is TGTGCCAGCAGCAATCTCCATACAGGGGGCCCCCGGGCTGAAGCTTTCTTT. It specifies CASSNLHTGGPRAEAFF.

This chain links TRBV6-2 or TRBV6-3 with TRBJ2-7; 10 positions agree with TRBD2. CDR1 MNHEY and CDR2 SVGEGT come from the germline V gene. The CDR3 loop spans 16 amino acids. V gave up 5 bases and J gave up 2 bases; unmatched junction bases: 9. This chain's CDR3 is CASSLHGLAGAYEQYF. DNA for the CDR3: TGTGCCAGCAGTCTGCACGGGCTAGCGGGAGCCTACGAGCAGTACTTC.

The chain employs TRBV3-1 (or the pseudogene TRBV3-2) and TRBJ2-5, with TRBD2 matching 13 bases. Germline trimming cut 5 bases from V and 4 bases from J; bases unmatched to any gene: 4. CDR1 is LGHDT and CDR2 is YNNKEL in the germline V gene (reference sequence). The CDR3 has 15 residues. Written as DNA, the CDR3 is TGTGCCAGCAGCGCAAGGACTAGCGGGGGAGAGACCCAGTACTTC. It translates to CASSARTSGGETQYF.